This entry concerns a single TCR beta chain. This sample was included in a study of cytomegalovirus exposure and HLA in healthy donors. The overall study: From around 180 million T cells, an earlier analysis saw 120 million or so unique TCR beta sequences.

Germline CDR1 reads MDHEN; CDR2 reads SYDVKM. Trimming stripped 6 bases from V and 7 bases from J, with 6 bases between. CDR3 size: 11 residues. The PCR employed 60 Vbeta primers together with 13 Jbeta primers. Clones were read by immunoSEQ multiplex PCR, and TCRdb kept only the in-frame ones, dropping some. The profile shows a few hundred thousand clones, about 86% of them singletons. These donors, healthy bone marrow donors, were studied. This chain uses TRBV28 with TRBJ1-4; D ambiguous. The TCR sequence derives from a woman aged 55-69 years in good health and CMV-seropositive. Input material: PBMCs. CDR3 DNA sequence: TGTGCCAGCAGCGGTCGTGAAAAACTGTTTTTT. Amino acids: CASSGREKLFF.